This T cell receptor delta chain was retrieved from a study of gamma-delta T cells after stem cell transplantation. TCRdb re-processed the RT-PCR reads using CATT. The sample consists of 1,500 to 2,000 delta-chain clones, more than 1.5% of them appearing once. The material sequenced was gamma-delta T cells. This clonotype originated in a human donor. It is not recorded whose cells these are; they may come from a transplant donor.

Here the CDR3 reads CACLYWGGGYTDKLIF. The CDR3 region has the DNA TGTGCCTGTTTGTACTGGGGGGGGGGGTACACCGATAAACTCATCTTT. The V and J genes are TRDV2 and TRDJ1, with 8 bases lining up with TRDD3. The CDR3 is 16 residues long. CDR1 and CDR2 (germline): GEAIGNYY, EKD. J gave up 0 bases and V 6 bases, and 11 bases lay outside the gene matches.